The T cell receptor beta chain described here comes from a study of blood T cell repertoires in COVID-19. Across the study: Whether acute or convalescent, the COVID-19 samples came from the United States, Italy and Spain. T cells, B-cell-depleted T cells, or PBMCs provided the cDNA or gDNA that served as material.

The table lists this clone with a count of one. Per the authors' pipeline: Amplification from reference gene primers served as the basis for estimated nucleated cell counts. Some clones are missing from TCRdb's copy, which holds only in-frame ones; the method was immunoSEQ multiplex PCR. D and trimming come from the DNA, and the V and J calls and clone size come from that table. This table has over 45,000 clones, almost 90% appearing once. V gave up 0 bases and J gave up 0 bases, with 9 bases separating them. Germline CDR1 is LGHNA and CDR2 is YNFKEQ. The CDR3 is made up of 15 amino acids. Material: peripheral blood. The genes are TRBV4-2 and TRBJ2-7, with D unresolved. This clonotype was sampled from a man aged 60 to 69 with active COVID-19. This chain's CDR3 is CASSQESVSSYEQYF. The CDR3 region has the DNA TGTGCCAGCAGCCAAGAGTCCGTGAGCTCCTACGAGCAGTACTTC.